The entry below describes one T cell receptor (beta chain). Sequencing used immunoSEQ multiplex PCR; TCRdb keeps in-frame clones, though not all of them. The table lists 200,000 to 300,000 clones, roughly nine tenths of them singletons. The sample belongs to a study of blood T cell repertoires in COVID-19. CDR3 size: 16 residues. Trimming removed 0 bases from V and 4 bases from J; junction bases left unmatched: 5. In germline, CDR1 is SGDLS, CDR2 YYNGEE. The clonotype was recovered from a man in his 60s with acute or convalescent COVID-19. The sample consisted of peripheral blood. The V gene is TRBV9, the J gene TRBJ2-1, with 9 bases identical to TRBD2. CDR3 DNA: TGTGCCAGCAGCGTAGGGGCTAGCGGGATATACAATGAGCAGTTCTTC. This gives the protein CASSVGASGIYNEQFF. The full variable domain, in which reference TRBV9 and TRBJ2-1 provide the parts outside the CDR3, is DSGVTQTPKHLITATGQRVTLRCSPRSGDLSVYWYQQSLDQGLQFLIQYYNGEERAKGNILERFSAQQFPDLHSELNLSSLELGDSALYFCASSVGASGIYNEQFFGPGTRLTVL.